A selection of T cell receptor beta chains follows, all from one sample in a study of shared clonotypes between healthy human individuals. The method was immunoSEQ multiplex PCR; TCRdb's version includes in-frame clones alone and lacks a portion of them. This table holds approximately 2.5 million clones, around 90% found once. The specimen sequenced was naive CD4+ T cells sorted from blood. The receptors derive from a man between 18 and 29 years old in good health. CDR3s include the opening cysteine and the closing phenylalanine or tryptophan. A D gene is named only where the DNA matches it firmly. Size values are once, few and many counts, or a class for expanded clones, and some rows have none.

TRBV18,TRBJ2-7,16,-,-,TGTGCCAGCTCACGGTCACCGGCTCAGGTCTTCTACGAGCAGTACTTC,CASSRSPAQVFYEQYF
TRBV19,TRBJ1-5,13,-,-,TGTGCCAGTAGTATCGACAGAGGTCAGCCCCAGCATTTT,CASSIDRGQPQHF
TRBV27,TRBJ1-6,18,-,once,TGTGCCAGCAGTTTAGTTTTTGAGTGGTCGCAGGGTGAATCACCCCTCCACTTT,CASSLVFEWSQGESPLHF
TRBV7-2,TRBJ2-2,15,-,-,TGTGCCAGCAGCTTAGGTCTAGCGCGGACCGGGGAGCTGTTTTTT,CASSLGLARTGELFF
TRBV7-2,TRBJ2-6,16,-,-,TGTGCCAGCAGCTTAGGAACCCAGAGCGGGGCCAACGTCCTGACTTTC,CASSLGTQSGANVLTF
TRBV4-1,TRBJ2-2,17,TRBD1,-,TGCGCCAGCAGCCATTCCAGAGGGGGCATTCTTTCCGGGGAGCTGTTTTTT,CASSHSRGGILSGELFF
TRBV2,TRBJ1-3,15,-,-,TGTGCCAGCAGTGAAACCGGGGCGCCGGGAAACACCATATATTTT,CASSETGAPGNTIYF
TRBV11-2,TRBJ2-3,14,-,-,TGTGCCAGCAGCTTAGATTGGCTCACAGATACGCAGTATTTT,CASSLDWLTDTQYF
TRBV9,TRBJ2-2,15,TRBD2,-,TGTGCCAGCAGCGGACGACTAGCGGGAGGCGGGGAGCTGTTTTTT,CASSGRLAGGGELFF
TRBV2,TRBJ2-3,15,-,once,TGTGCCAGCAGTGTGGAGGGGCGAGACACAGATACGCAGTATTTT,CASSVEGRDTDTQYF
TRBV18,TRBJ2-7,13,-,-,TGTGCCAGCTCCCGATCCCAGGGAATCGAGCAGTACTTC,CASSRSQGIEQYF
TRBV18,TRBJ2-2,15,-,-,TGTGCCAGCTCACCGGGGCTAGCGAACACCGGGGAGCTGTTTTTT,CASSPGLANTGELFF
TRBV6-5,TRBJ2-5,14,-,-,TGTGCCAGCAGCCCATATCAACCAGGGGAGACCCAGTACTTC,CASSPYQPGETQYF
TRBV5-1,TRBJ2-2,11,-,-,TGCGCCAGCAGCTGGGCCGGGGAGCTGTTTTTT,CASSWAGELFF
TRBV4-3,TRBJ1-1,16,TRBD1,-,TGCGCCAGCAGCCAAGGTCCTACAGGGGTAAACACTGAAGCTTTCTTT,CASSQGPTGVNTEAFF
TRBV7-2,TRBJ1-1,15,-,-,TGTGCCAGCAGCTCCCAGGCCGGGTTGGCCACTGAAGCTTTCTTT,CASSSQAGLATEAFF
TRBV28,TRBJ1-4,13,-,-,TGTGCCAGCAGTTTAGTACAGAATGAAAAACTGTTTTTT,CASSLVQNEKLFF
TRBV5-1,TRBJ1-6,14,TRBD1,-,TGCGCCAGCAGCTGGGACAGCGGTAATTCACCCCTCCACTTT,CASSWDSGNSPLHF
TRBV11-3,TRBJ2-1,15,-,-,TGTGCCAGCAGCTTAGTTTCCGGTCCGGGAAATGAGCAGTTCTTC,CASSLVSGPGNEQFF
TRBV25-1,TRBJ1-1,12,-,few,TGTGCCAGCAGTGAATCCGGATGGAAAGCTTTCTTT,CASSESGWKAFF
TRBV30,TRBJ1-1,11,-,few,TGTGCCTCCGAGGCCGGCACTGAAGCTTTCTTT,CASEAGTEAFF
TRBV5-6,TRBJ2-1,13,-,-,TGTGCCAGCAGCGCCCCCCCGCACCCGAACGAGTTCTTC,CASSAPPHPNEFF
TRBV19,TRBJ2-1,18,TRBD2,-,TGTGCCAGTAGTAGGACTAGCGGGAGTATGAGCTCCTACAATGAGCAGTTCTTC,CASSRTSGSMSSYNEQFF
TRBV5-1,TRBJ1-4,15,-,-,TGCGCCAGCAGCTTGGTCGCGGGGACTAATGAAAAACTGTTTTTT,CASSLVAGTNEKLFF
TRBV7-8,TRBJ2-7,13,-,-,TGTGCCAGCAGCTTAAGGGGGAACTACGAGCAGTACTTC,CASSLRGNYEQYF
TRBV27,TRBJ1-6,16,-,-,TGTGCCAGCAGTTTATTGACAGGACGGGCGAATTCACCCCTCCACTTT,CASSLLTGRANSPLHF
TRBV18,TRBJ2-2,15,-,-,TGTGCCAGCTCACCCAGCTGGGGAATGATCGGGGAGCTGTTTTTT,CASSPSWGMIGELFF
TRBV6-6,TRBJ2-7,13,-,-,TGTGCCAGCAGACCCGGCGGAAACTACGAGCAGTACTTC,CASRPGGNYEQYF
TRBV19,TRBJ1-5,14,-,-,TGTGCCAGTAGTATGGGGGGGCTCAATCAGCCCCAGCATTTT,CASSMGGLNQPQHF
TRBV6-1,TRBJ2-3,14,-,-,TGTGCCAGCACCCAGGGGGGTCAAACAGATACGCAGTATTTT,CASTQGGQTDTQYF
TRBV11-3,TRBJ2-1,15,-,-,TGTGCCAGCAGCTTAGACTCCGGGACCAACAATGAGCAGTTCTTC,CASSLDSGTNNEQFF
TRBV5-4,TRBJ1-4,16,TRBD1,-,TGTGCCAGCAGCCCAGGGGGCAGGGGCGGTAGTGAAAAACTGTTTTTT,CASSPGGRGGSEKLFF
TRBV5-5,TRBJ1-1,14,-,-,TGTGCCAGCAGCTCTCGGATGGAGAACACTGAAGCTTTCTTT,CASSSRMENTEAFF
TRBV2,TRBJ2-7,13,-,-,TGTGCCAGCAGAAGCGGACTACCTTCCGAGCAGTACTTC,CASRSGLPSEQYF
TRBV6-4,TRBJ2-4,11,-,few,TGTGCCGCGTCGACGGAAAACATTCAGTACTTC,CAASTENIQYF
TRBV2,TRBJ2-3,15,TRBD2,-,TGTGCCAGCTTCCGTGGGACTAGAGCCACAGATACGCAGTATTTT,CASFRGTRATDTQYF
TRBV4-1,TRBJ2-3,14,TRBD1,-,TGCGCCAGCAGCCGAGACAGGGAAACAGATACGCAGTATTTT,CASSRDRETDTQYF
TRBV30,TRBJ1-4,13,-,-,TGTGCCTGGACGGCAGACTACAATGAAAAACTGTTTTTT,CAWTADYNEKLFF
TRBV19,TRBJ2-3,14,-,-,TGTGCCAGCTGGCAAGGGGGAGTCGGGGATACGCAGTATTTT,CASWQGGVGDTQYF
TRBV7-2,TRBJ2-7,14,TRBD2,once,TGTGCCAGCAGCTTAACGCGGGAGGTCTACGAGCAGTACTTC,CASSLTREVYEQYF
TRBV11-3,TRBJ1-2,12,-,-,TGTGCCAGCAGCTTATCAGGGTATGGCTACACCTTC,CASSLSGYGYTF
TRBV5-1,TRBJ2-7,15,TRBD1,-,TGCGCCAGCAGCTTGGCCGGGGGACAGGGATACGAGCAGTACTTC,CASSLAGGQGYEQYF
TRBV6-1,TRBJ2-1,16,-,-,TGTGCCAGCAGTGAAGGGGACGGGACCTTCTACAATGAGCAGTTCTTC,CASSEGDGTFYNEQFF
TRBV11-3,TRBJ2-7,15,TRBD1,-,TGTGCCAACCCCCCAGGGGACAGGGCCTCGGGGGAGCAGTACTTC,CANPPGDRASGEQYF
TRBV9,TRBJ2-7,13,-,-,TGTGCCAGCAGCGTAGCGGGAGTCGGCGAGCAGTACTTC,CASSVAGVGEQYF
TRBV4-3,TRBJ2-1,13,-,once,TGCGCCAGCAGCCAAGTCCGGAACAATGAGCAGTTCTTC,CASSQVRNNEQFF
TRBV10-3,TRBJ2-7,15,TRBD1,once,TGTGCCATCAGCGGACAGGGATCGCTCACCTACGAGCAGTACTTC,CAISGQGSLTYEQYF
TRBV11-3,TRBJ2-7,14,-,-,TGTGCCAGCAGCTTTCGAGGAGACCTGAACGAGCAGTACTTC,CASSFRGDLNEQYF
TRBV6-5,TRBJ2-7,15,-,-,TGTGCCAGCAGTTACTCGAGACGGAACGCCTACGAGCAGTACTTC,CASSYSRRNAYEQYF
TRBV19,TRBJ2-1,14,TRBD1,-,TGTGCCAGTAGTATAGATACGGGACAGAGTGGGCAGTTCTTC,CASSIDTGQSGQFF
TRBV7-2,TRBJ2-3,15,TRBD2,-,TGTGCCAGCAGCTTCGGGCGGGGGGGGTCAGATACGCAGTATTTT,CASSFGRGGSDTQYF
TRBV2,TRBJ2-3,13,-,-,TGTGCCACCTCGAACGACAGCACAGATACGCAGTATTTT,CATSNDSTDTQYF
TRBV5-1,TRBJ2-2,13,-,-,TGCGCCAGCAGTGTTGGTGGTGTCGGGGAGCTGTTTTTT,CASSVGGVGELFF
TRBV4-1,TRBJ1-2,13,-,-,TGCGCCAGCAGCCACTCCGGCGGGGCCCAAAGGACCTTC,CASSHSGGAQRTF
TRBV6-5,TRBJ2-5,14,-,-,TGTGCCAGCAGAGCCGGAGGGCTGGGAGAGACCCAGTACTTC,CASRAGGLGETQYF
TRBV5-1,TRBJ1-1,14,-,-,TGCGCCAGCAGCTCACAGGGTTTTGGCACTGAAGCTTTCTTT,CASSSQGFGTEAFF
TRBV2,TRBJ2-2,15,-,once,TGTGCCAGCACCGTAGCTATCACCGTGTCCGGGGAGCTGTTTTTT,CASTVAITVSGELFF
TRBV6-1,TRBJ2-7,15,-,-,TGTGCCAGCGTGAGAAACAGGGACCTTCCCTACGAGCAGTACTTC,CASVRNRDLPYEQYF
TRBV28,TRBJ2-2,11,TRBD1,-,TGTGCCAGCACCAGGGGGGGGGAGCTGTTTTTT,CASTRGGELFF
TRBV11-2,TRBJ2-5,15,-,-,TGTGCCAGCAGCTCCGGGACTGCTCGGGGGGAGACCCAGTACTTC,CASSSGTARGETQYF